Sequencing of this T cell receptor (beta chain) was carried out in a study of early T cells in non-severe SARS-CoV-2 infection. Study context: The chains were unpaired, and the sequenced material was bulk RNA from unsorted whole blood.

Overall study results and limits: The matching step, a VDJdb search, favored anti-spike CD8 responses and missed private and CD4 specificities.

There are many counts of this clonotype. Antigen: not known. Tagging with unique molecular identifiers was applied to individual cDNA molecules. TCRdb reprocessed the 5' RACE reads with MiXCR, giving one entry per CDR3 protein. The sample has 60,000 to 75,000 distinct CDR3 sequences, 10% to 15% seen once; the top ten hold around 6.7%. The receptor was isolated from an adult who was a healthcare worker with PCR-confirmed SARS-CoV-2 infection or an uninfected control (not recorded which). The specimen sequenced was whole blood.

CDR3 amino acids: CASSLSGTVFEQYF. CDR3 DNA: TGTGCCAGCAGCCTGTCCGGGACGGTATTCGAGCAGTACTTC. V usage is TRBV7-8 and J usage is TRBJ2-7; D is tentatively TRBD1 or TRBD2 (5 bases each). The CDR3 consists of 14 residues. Trimming left V 5 bases short and J 6 bases short, with 17 bases between. Germline V CDR1 and CDR2: SGHVS, FQNEAQ.